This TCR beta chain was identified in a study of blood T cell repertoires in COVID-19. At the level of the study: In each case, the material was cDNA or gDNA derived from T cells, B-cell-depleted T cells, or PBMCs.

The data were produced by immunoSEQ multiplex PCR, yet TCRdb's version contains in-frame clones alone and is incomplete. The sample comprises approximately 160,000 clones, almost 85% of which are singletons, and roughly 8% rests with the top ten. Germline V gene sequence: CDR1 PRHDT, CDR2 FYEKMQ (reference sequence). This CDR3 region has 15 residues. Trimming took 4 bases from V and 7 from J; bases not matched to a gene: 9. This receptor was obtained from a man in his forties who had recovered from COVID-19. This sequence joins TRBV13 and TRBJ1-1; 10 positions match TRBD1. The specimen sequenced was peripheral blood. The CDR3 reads CASSSWTGGGLEAFF. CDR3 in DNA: TGTGCCAGCAGCTCGTGGACAGGGGGAGGGCTTGAAGCTTTCTTT.